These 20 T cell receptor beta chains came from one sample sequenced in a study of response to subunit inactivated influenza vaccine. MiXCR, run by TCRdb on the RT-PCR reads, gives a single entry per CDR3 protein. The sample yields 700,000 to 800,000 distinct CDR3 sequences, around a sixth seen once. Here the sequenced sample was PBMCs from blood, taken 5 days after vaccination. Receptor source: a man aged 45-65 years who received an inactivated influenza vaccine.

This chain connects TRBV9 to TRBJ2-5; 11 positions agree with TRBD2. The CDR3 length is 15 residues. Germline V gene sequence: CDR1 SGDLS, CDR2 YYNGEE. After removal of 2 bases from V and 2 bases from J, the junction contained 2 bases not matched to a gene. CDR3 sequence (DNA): TGTGCCAGCAGCGTCACTAGCGGGAGACAAGAGACCCAGTACTTC. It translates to CASSVTSGRQETQYF.

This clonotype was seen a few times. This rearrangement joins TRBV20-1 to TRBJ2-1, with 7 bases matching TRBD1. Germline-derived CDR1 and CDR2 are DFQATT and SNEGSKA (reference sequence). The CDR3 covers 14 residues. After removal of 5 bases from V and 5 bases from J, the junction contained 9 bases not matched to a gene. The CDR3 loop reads CSASQWDRNNEQFF. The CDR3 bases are TGCAGTGCTTCGCAGTGGGACAGAAACAATGAGCAGTTCTTC.

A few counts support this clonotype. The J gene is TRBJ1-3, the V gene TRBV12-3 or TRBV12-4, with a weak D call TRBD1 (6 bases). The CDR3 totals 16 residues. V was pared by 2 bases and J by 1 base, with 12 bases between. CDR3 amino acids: CASSLSGGNSGNTIYF. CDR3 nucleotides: TGTGCCAGCAGTTTATCGGGGGGCAATTCTGGAAACACCATATATTTT.

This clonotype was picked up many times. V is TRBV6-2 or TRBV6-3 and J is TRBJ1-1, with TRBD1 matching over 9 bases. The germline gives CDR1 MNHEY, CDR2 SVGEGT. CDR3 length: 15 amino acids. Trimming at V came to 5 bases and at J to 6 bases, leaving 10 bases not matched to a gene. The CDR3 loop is CASSNERDRVPEAFF. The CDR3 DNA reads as TGTGCCAGCAGTAATGAGCGGGACAGGGTCCCTGAAGCTTTCTTT.

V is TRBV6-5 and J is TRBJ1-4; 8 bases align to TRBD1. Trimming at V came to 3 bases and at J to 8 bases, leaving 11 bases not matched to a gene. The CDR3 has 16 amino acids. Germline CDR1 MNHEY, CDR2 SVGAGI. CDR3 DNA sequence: TGTGCCAGCAGTTATGATAAACAGGGGGTGGAGGAAAAACTGTTTTTT. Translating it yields CASSYDKQGVEEKLFF.

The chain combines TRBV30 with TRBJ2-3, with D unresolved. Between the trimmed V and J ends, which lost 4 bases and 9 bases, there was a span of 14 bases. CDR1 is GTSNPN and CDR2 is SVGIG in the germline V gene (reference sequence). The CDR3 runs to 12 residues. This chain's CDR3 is CAWTHGQWTQYF. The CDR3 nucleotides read TGTGCCTGGACTCACGGGCAATGGACGCAGTATTTT.

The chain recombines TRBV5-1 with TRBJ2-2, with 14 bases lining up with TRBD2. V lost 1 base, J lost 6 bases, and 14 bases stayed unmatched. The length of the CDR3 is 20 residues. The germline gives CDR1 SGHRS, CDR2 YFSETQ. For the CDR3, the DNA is TGCGCCAGCAGCTTGACTGGACAGGGAGGACTAGCGGGAGGCGCCGGGGAGCTGTTTTTT. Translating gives CASSLTGQGGLAGGAGELFF. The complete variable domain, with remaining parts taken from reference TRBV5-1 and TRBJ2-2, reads KAGVTQTPRYLIKTRGQQVTLSCSPISGHRSVSWYQQTPGQGLQFLFEYFSETQRNKGNFPGRFSGRQFSNSRSEMNVSTLELGDSALYLCASSLTGQGGLAGGAGELFFGEGSRLTVL.

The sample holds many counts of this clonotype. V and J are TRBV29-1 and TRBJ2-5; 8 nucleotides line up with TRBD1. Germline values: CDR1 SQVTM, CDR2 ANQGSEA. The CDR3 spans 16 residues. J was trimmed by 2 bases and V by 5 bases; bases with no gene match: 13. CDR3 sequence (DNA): TGCAGCGTTTCCCGTTTTCCGGGACAGGCTCAAGAGACCCAGTACTTC. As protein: CSVSRFPGQAQETQYF. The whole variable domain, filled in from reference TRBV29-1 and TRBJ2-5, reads SAVISQKPSRDICQRGTSLTIQCQVDSQVTMMFWYRQQPGQSLTLIATANQGSEATYESGFVIDKFPISRPNLTFSTLTVSNMSPEDSSIYLCSVSRFPGQAQETQYFGPGTRLLVL.

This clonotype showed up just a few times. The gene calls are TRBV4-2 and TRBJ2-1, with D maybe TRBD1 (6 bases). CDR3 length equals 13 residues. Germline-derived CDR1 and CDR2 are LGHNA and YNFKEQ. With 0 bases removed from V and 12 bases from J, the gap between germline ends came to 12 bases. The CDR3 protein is CASSQDKGTWQFF. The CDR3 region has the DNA TGTGCCAGCAGCCAAGATAAAGGGACATGGCAGTTCTTC.

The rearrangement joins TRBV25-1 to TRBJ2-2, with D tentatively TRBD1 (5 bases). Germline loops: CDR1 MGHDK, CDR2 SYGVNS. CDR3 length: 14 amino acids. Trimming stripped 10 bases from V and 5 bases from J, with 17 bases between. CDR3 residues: CATTGWGLTGELFF. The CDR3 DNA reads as TGTGCCACCACAGGTTGGGGTTTAACCGGGGAGCTGTTTTTT.

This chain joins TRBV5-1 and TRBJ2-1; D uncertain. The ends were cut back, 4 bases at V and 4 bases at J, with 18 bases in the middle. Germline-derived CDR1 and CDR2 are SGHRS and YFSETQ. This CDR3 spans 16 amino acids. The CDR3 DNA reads TGCGCCAGCAGCGACGACCCCCGACGGCTTTACAATGAGCAGTTCTTC. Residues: CASSDDPRRLYNEQFF.

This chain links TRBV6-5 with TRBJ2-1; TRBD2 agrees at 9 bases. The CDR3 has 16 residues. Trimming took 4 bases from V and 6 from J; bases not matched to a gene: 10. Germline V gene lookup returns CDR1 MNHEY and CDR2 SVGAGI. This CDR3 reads CASSLLSGRQSNEQFF. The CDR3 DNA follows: TGTGCCAGCAGTTTGTTAAGCGGGAGGCAATCCAATGAGCAGTTCTTC.

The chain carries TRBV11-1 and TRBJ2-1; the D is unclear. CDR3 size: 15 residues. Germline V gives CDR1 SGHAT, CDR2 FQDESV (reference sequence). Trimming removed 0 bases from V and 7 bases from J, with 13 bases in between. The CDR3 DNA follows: TGTGCCAGCAGCTTAGCCCCACGGTACGGGAATGAGCAGTTCTTC. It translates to CASSLAPRYGNEQFF.

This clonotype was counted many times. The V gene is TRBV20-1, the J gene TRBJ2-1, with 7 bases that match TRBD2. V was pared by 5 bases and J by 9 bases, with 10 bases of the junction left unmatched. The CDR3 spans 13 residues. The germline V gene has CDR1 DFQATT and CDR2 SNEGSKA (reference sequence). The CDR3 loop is CSASGTIISEQFF. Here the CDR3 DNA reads TGCAGTGCTTCCGGGACTATTATAAGTGAGCAGTTCTTC.

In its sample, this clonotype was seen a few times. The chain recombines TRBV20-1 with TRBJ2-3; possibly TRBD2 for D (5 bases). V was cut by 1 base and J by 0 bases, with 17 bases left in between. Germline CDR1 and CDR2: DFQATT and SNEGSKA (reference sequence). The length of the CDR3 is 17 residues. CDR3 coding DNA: TGCAGTGCTAGAGGGGGAGCGGCGGGTACTAGCACAGATACGCAGTATTTT. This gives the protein CSARGGAAGTSTDTQYF.

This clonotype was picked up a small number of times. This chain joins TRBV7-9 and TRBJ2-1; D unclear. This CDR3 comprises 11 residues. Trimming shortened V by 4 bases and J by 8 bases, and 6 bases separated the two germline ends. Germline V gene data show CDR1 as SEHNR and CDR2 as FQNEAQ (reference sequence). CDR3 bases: TGTGCCAGCAGCTCCTCCGATGAGCAGTTCTTC. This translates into CASSSSDEQFF.

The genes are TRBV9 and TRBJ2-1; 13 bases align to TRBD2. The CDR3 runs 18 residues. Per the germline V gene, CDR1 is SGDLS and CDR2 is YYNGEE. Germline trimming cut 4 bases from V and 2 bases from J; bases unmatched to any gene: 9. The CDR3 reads CASSSGLAGRPTYNEQFF. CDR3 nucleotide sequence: TGTGCCAGCAGCTCGGGACTAGCGGGACGGCCTACCTACAATGAGCAGTTCTTC.

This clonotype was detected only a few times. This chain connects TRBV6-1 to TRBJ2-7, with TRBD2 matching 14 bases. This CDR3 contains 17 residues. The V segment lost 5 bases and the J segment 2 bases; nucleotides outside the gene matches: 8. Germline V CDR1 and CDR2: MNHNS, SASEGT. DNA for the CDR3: TGTGCCAGCAGTCAGACGGGACTAGCGGGAGTAGCCTACGAGCAGTACTTC. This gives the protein CASSQTGLAGVAYEQYF.

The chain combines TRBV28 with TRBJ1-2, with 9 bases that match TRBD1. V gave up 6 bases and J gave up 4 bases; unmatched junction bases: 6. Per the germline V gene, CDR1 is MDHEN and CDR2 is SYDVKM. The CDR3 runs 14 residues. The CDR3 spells CASRITGGAYGYTF. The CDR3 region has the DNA TGTGCCAGCAGGATAACAGGGGGCGCCTATGGCTACACCTTC.

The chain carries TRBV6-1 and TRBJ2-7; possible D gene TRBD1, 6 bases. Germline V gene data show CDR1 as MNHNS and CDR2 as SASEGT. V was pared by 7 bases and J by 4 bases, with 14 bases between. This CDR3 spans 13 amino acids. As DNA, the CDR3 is TGTGCCAGCAAACTACGGACAGATTACGAGCAGTACTTC. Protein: CASKLRTDYEQYF.